The TCR beta chain described here comes from a study of monozygotic twins with inflammatory bowel disease. Germline V lookup: CDR1 GTSNPN, CDR2 SVGIG (reference sequence). CDR3 length equals 12 residues. TCRdb reprocessed the 5' RACE reads, keeping one entry per CDR3 protein, no DNA. The table lists 85,000 to 110,000 distinct CDR3 sequences. This receptor was taken from a human donor with ulcerative colitis or Crohn's disease, or a healthy co-twin of an affected twin (not recorded which). The chain has TRBV30 and TRBJ1-2; TCRdb picks TRBD1, but there is no DNA to check that call. Source material: blood. The CDR3 is CAWQGAGNGYTF.